One T cell receptor (beta chain) is described in this entry. Its antigen is not known. The entry originates in a study of PD-L1 blockade in urothelial cancer. About the study: Blood analysis took place 3 weeks (second dose) and 6 weeks after treatment start. General study points: Tumor-associated clones in blood expanded more at 3 weeks in durable-benefit patients.

In germline, CDR1 is SGHVS, CDR2 FQNEAQ. Trimming cost V 3 bases and J 5 bases, with 14 bases left between them. The CDR3 is made up of 15 amino acids. Assay: immunoSEQ multiplex PCR; the TCRdb copy retains only in-frame clones and omits some. The repertoire includes tens of thousands of clones, roughly 90% of them detected once, and under 40% sits in the top ten. V is TRBV7-8 and J is TRBJ2-1, with D tentatively TRBD2 (5 bases). The clonotype was recovered from a man aged 60 to 69 with urothelial cancer. The sample in question was PBMCs, obtained around atezolizumab (anti-PD-L1) treatment. CDR3 DNA: TGTGCCAGCAGCTTTCGATGGGAGAGGGACAATGAGCAGTTCTTC. This translates into CASSFRWERDNEQFF.